The clone carrying this T cell receptor beta chain was seen a handful of times. Its antigen is undetermined. Trimming removed 3 bases at V and 8 bases at J, with 10 bases between. The length of the CDR3 is 12 residues. Germline CDR1 and CDR2: KGHSH and LQKENI. Those who donated, Caucasian adults without exception, all lived in Nashville, Tennessee. The repertoire was sequenced with immunoSEQ multiplex PCR; TCRdb's copy has only in-frame clones and lacks some. This table holds 730,000 or so clones, approximately 79% found once. The data are from a study of shared clonotypes between healthy human individuals. The study's findings and limits: Sample collection involved blood only; tissue repertoires are likely different.

Sequenced material: memory CD4+ T cells sorted from blood. Documented subset: CD45RA-negative fraction. This sequence was found in a woman under 40 in good health. The chain joins TRBV18 to TRBJ1-1, with D possibly matching TRBD1 (5 bases). The CDR3 DNA is TGTGCCAGCTCACCGGGGGGGAACGAAGCTTTCTTT. It yields the protein CASSPGGNEAFF.